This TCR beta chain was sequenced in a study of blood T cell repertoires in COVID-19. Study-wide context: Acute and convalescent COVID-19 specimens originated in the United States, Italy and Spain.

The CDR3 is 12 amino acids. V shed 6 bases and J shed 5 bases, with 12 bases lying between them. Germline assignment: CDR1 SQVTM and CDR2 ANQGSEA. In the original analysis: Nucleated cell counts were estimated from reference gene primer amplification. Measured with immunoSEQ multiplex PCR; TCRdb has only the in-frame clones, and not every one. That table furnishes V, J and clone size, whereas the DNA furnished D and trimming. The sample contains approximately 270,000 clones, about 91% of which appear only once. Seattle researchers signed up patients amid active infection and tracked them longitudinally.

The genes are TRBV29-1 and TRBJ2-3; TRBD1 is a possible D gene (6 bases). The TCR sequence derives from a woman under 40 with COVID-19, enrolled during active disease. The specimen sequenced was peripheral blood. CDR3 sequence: CSVRRGGDTQYF. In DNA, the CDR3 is TGCAGCGTGAGGCGAGGGGGAGATACGCAGTATTTT.